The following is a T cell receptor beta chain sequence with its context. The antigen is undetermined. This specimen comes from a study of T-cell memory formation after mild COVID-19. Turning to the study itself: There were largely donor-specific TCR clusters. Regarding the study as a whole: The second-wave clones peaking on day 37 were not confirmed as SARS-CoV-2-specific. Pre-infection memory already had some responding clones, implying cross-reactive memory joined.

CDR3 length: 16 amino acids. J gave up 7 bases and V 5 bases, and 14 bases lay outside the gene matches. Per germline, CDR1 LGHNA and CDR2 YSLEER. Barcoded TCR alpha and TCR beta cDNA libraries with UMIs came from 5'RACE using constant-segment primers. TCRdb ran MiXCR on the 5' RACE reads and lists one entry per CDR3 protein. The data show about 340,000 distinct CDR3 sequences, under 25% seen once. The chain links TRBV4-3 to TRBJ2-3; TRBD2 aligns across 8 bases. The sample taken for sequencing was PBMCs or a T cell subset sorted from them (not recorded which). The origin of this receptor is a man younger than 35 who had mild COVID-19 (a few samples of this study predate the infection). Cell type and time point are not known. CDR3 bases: TGCGCCAGCAGCGTCGGGCCTGCGGGGGGCGGCAATACGCAGTATTTT. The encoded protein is CASSVGPAGGGNTQYF.